Presented here are 10 T cell receptor beta chains from one specimen sequenced in a study of blood T cell repertoires in COVID-19. Generated by immunoSEQ multiplex PCR, the TCRdb table keeps only in-frame clones and is missing some. The repertoire holds more than 300,000 clones, with 86% as singletons. The material sequenced was PBMCs or T cells enriched from blood (not recorded which). Receptors originate from a woman younger than 30 who had recovered from COVID-19.

This clone was counted once. V is TRBV5-1 and J is TRBJ2-4, with TRBD1 matching 11 bases. Germline lookup yields CDR1 SGHRS and CDR2 YFSETQ. The trim removed 3 bases at V and 7 bases at J, leaving 6 bases unmatched. This CDR3 spans 15 amino acids. The CDR3: CASSSGQGAHNIQYF. In DNA form, the CDR3 reads TGCGCCAGCAGCTCCGGACAGGGGGCACATAACATTCAGTACTTC.

This sequence joins TRBV5-5 and TRBJ2-5, with D tentatively TRBD1 (5 bases). V was shortened by 6 bases and J by 5 bases, with 14 bases between the two germline ends. The CDR3 totals 13 residues. Germline V gives CDR1 SGHKS, CDR2 YYEKEE (reference sequence). CDR3 in amino acids: CASTSGSKETQYF. The CDR3 DNA is TGTGCCAGCACCTCAGGGTCTAAGGAGACCCAGTACTTC.

The chain couples TRBV29-1 to TRBJ1-1; 11 bases fit TRBD1. CDR3 size: 14 residues. V shed 7 bases and J 3 bases; nucleotides not matched to a gene: 7. From germline, CDR1 is SQVTM and CDR2 ANQGSEA. CDR3 amino acids: CSAGQGALDTEAFF. The CDR3 nucleotides read TGCAGCGCCGGACAGGGGGCGTTAGACACTGAAGCTTTCTTT.

The chain has TRBV5-1 and TRBJ2-2; TRBD1 agrees at 8 bases. The V gene's germline CDR1 is SGHRS and CDR2 YFSETQ. J gave up 4 bases and V 4 bases, and 9 bases lay outside the gene matches. CDR3 size: 16 residues. The CDR3 DNA reads as TGCGCCAGCAGCCCATGGCAGGGGGCGGGCACCGGGGAGCTGTTTTTT. Protein product: CASSPWQGAGTGELFF.

The V and J genes are TRBV2 and TRBJ1-1, with D possibly matching TRBD1 (5 bases). V gave up 7 bases and J gave up 4 bases, with 13 bases separating them. The V gene's germline CDR1 is SNHLY and CDR2 FYNNEI. The CDR3 contains 13 residues. For the CDR3, the DNA is TGTGCCAGCACCGGGGGTGATGGCACTGAAGCTTTCTTT. It is translated as CASTGGDGTEAFF.

In regard to this clone: The sample holds other DNA sequences that translate to the same CDR3. The chain couples TRBV30 to TRBJ1-2; TRBD1 aligns across 7 bases. J was trimmed by 5 bases and V by 1 base; bases with no gene match: 1. This CDR3 has 12 residues. Germline CDR1 is GTSNPN and CDR2 is SVGIG (reference sequence). Written as DNA, the CDR3 is TGTGCCTGGAGTGGACAGGGTTATGGCTACACCTTC. This sequence encodes CAWSGQGYGYTF.

CDR3 in amino acids: CASSRQVNNEQFF. In nucleotides, the CDR3 is TGTGCCAGCTCCAGACAGGTCAACAATGAGCAGTTCTTC. The V call is TRBV27, the J call TRBJ2-1; possible D gene TRBD1, 6 bases. CDR3 size: 13 residues. The germline CDR1 and CDR2 sequences are MNHEY and SMNVEV (reference sequence). V was clipped by 8 bases and J by 5 bases, with 13 bases between them.

The gene calls are TRBV5-1 and TRBJ2-1; D is uncertain. The CDR3 covers 14 residues. Germline V gene sequence: CDR1 SGHRS, CDR2 YFSETQ. V lost 4 bases and J lost 5, with 13 bases in between. Written as DNA, the CDR3 is TGCGCCAGCAGCCCCCGAGGTCCCAACAATGAGCAGTTCTTC. This gives the protein CASSPRGPNNEQFF.

CDR3 sequence reads: CARNTDLENLSYEQYF. The CDR3 bases are TGTGCCAGGAATACCGACTTAGAGAACTTATCCTACGAGCAGTACTTC. This rearrangement joins TRBV28 to TRBJ2-7; D gene ambiguous. The CDR3 covers 16 residues. The germline gives CDR1 MDHEN, CDR2 SYDVKM. Deletions cut 9 bases from V and 1 base from J, with 22 bases between. Full variable domain (outside the CDR3, taken from reference TRBV28 and TRBJ2-7): DVKVTQSSRYLVKRTGEKVFLECVQDMDHENMFWYRQDPGLGLRLIYFSYDVKMKEKGDIPEGYSVSREKKERFSLILESASTNQTSMYLCARNTDLENLSYEQYFGPGTRLTVT.

V usage is TRBV4-1 and J usage is TRBJ2-5, with D hard to call. This CDR3 contains 13 residues. CDR1 MGHRA and CDR2 YSYEKL come from the germline V gene. Trimming pared 4 bases from V and 0 bases from J, leaving 6 bases between. The CDR3 loop reads CASSRSNQETQYF. DNA of the CDR3: TGCGCCAGCAGCCGTAGCAACCAAGAGACCCAGTACTTC.